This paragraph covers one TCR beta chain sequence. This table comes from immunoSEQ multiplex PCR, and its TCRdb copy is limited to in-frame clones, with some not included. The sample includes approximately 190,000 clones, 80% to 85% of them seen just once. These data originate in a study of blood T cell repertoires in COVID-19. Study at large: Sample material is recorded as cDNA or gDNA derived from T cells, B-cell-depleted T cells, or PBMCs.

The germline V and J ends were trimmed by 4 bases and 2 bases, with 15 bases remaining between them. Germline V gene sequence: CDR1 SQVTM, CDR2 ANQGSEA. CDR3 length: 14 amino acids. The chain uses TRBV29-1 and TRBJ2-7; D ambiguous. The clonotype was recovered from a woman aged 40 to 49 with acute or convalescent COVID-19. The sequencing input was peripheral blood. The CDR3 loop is CSVGWRQPAYEQYF. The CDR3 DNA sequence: TGCAGCGTTGGTTGGCGGCAGCCAGCCTACGAGCAGTACTTC.